These 8 T cell receptor beta chains came from one sample sequenced in a study of CD8+CD57+ T cells in acquired aplastic anemia. The use of genomic DNA as template underpinned the TCR beta VDJ and CDR3 profiling. TCRdb fed the reads into MiXCR, producing one record per CDR3 protein. Of hundreds of thousands of distinct CDR3 sequences in the sample, roughly 34% were seen once. Whoever was chosen for sequencing had shown CD8+CD57+ cell expansion by flow cytometry. The source material was sorted CD4+, CD8+, or CD8+CD57+ T cells (not recorded which) from PBMCs. The source of these receptors is a human donor with aplastic anemia.

The gene calls are TRBV20-1 and TRBJ1-3; no clear D gene. The V gene lost 1 base and the J gene lost 0 bases, with 10 bases spanning the gap. The CDR3 sequence is 15 residues long. CDR1 DFQATT and CDR2 SNEGSKA come from the germline V gene (reference sequence). CDR3 coding DNA: TGCAGTGCTAGAGGAAGCAGCACCTCTGGAAACACCATATATTTT. As protein: CSARGSSTSGNTIYF.

A remark on this clonotype: A read error may be the cause here, since a much bigger clone is one base away. Because it lacks the conserved phenylalanine or tryptophan at the end, this CDR3 is likely a read error. The chain combines TRBV20-1 with TRBJ2-7; 9 nucleotides match TRBD1. Germline V gene lookup returns CDR1 DFQATT and CDR2 SNEGSKA (reference sequence). There are 14 residues in the CDR3. V trimming: 5 bases; J trimming: 2 bases; junction bases outside the gene matches: 7. In DNA form, the CDR3 reads TGCAGTGCTGTCCTGGGACAGGGAGCCTACGAGCAGTACCTC. Encoded protein: CSAVLGQGAYEQYL.

The V call is TRBV19, the J call TRBJ1-1; D gene uncertain. Trimming removed 4 bases at V and 0 bases at J, with 3 bases between. From germline, CDR1 is LNHDA and CDR2 SQIVND (reference sequence). The CDR3 is 12 residues long. The CDR3: CASSNMNTEAFF. For the CDR3, the DNA is TGTGCCAGTAGTAATATGAACACTGAAGCTTTCTTT.

The CDR3, as DNA: TGTGCCAGCAGCCAAGTCAGGGGCAGGTACGAGCAGTACTTC. Its protein product is CASSQVRGRYEQYF. The V call is TRBV14, the J call TRBJ2-7, with D possibly matching TRBD1 (6 bases). Germline V gene lookup returns CDR1 SGHDN and CDR2 FVKESK. Trimming removed 1 base at V and 4 bases at J, with 11 bases between. The CDR3 contains 14 residues. The full variable domain, in which reference TRBV14 and TRBJ2-7 provide the parts outside the CDR3, is EAGVTQFPSHSVIEKGQTVTLRCDPISGHDNLYWYRRVMGKEIKFLLHFVKESKQDESGMPNNRFLAERTGGTYSTLKVQPAELEDSGVYFCASSQVRGRYEQYFGPGTRLTVT.

The rearrangement links TRBV11-1 to TRBJ1-2; D might be TRBD1 (6 bases). Trimming shortened V by 1 base and J by 0 bases, and 27 bases separated the two germline ends. The CDR3 runs to 21 residues. The germline V gene encodes CDR1 SGHAT and CDR2 FQDESV (reference sequence). CDR3 protein: CASSLGSGGNYLLLANYGYTF. CDR3 bases: TGTGCCAGCAGCTTAGGCAGCGGGGGCAACTACCTGCTTCTAGCTAACTATGGCTACACCTTC.

Relative to its sample, this clonotype is medium-sized. This rearrangement joins TRBV2 to TRBJ1-6, with TRBD1 as a possible D gene (6 bases). V lost 4 bases and J 8 bases, leaving 12 bases between the germline ends. CDR1 and CDR2 from the germline V gene are SNHLY and FYNNEI. The CDR3 contains 14 residues. In nucleotides, the CDR3 is TGTGCCAGCAGTGTACAGGGATGGGATTCACCCCTCCACTTT. The encoded protein is CASSVQGWDSPLHF.

At least ten counts were recorded for this clonotype. CDR3 region: CASTPGQGSNSPLHF. The CDR3 DNA sequence: TGTGCCAGTACCCCCGGACAGGGGTCCAATTCACCCCTCCACTTT. J is TRBJ1-6 and V is TRBV19; the match to TRBD1 covers 9 bases. Trimming removed 7 bases from V and 7 bases from J; junction bases left unmatched: 8. CDR3 length: 15 residues. Germline lookup yields CDR1 LNHDA and CDR2 SQIVND (reference sequence).

The gene calls are TRBV2 and TRBJ2-7; 7 nucleotides match TRBD1. Trimming at V came to 6 bases and at J to 4 bases, leaving 12 bases not matched to a gene. CDR3 length equals 15 residues. CDR1 SNHLY and CDR2 FYNNEI come from the germline V gene. CDR3 bases: TGTGCCAGCAGGGTCGAACAGGGGCAAGCTTACGAGCAGTACTTC. Its protein is CASRVEQGQAYEQYF. Full variable domain (remainder filled in from reference TRBV2 and TRBJ2-7): EPEVTQTPSHQVTQMGQEVILRCVPISNHLYFYWYRQILGQKVEFLVSFYNNEISEKSEIFDDQFSVERPDGSNFTLKIRSTKLEDSAMYFCASRVEQGQAYEQYFGPGTRLTVT.